This T cell receptor beta chain was recorded in a study of blood T cell repertoires in COVID-19 (dated by TCRdb to 2020 to 2021). For the wider study: The collaborator samples originated in the United States, Italy and Spain and spanned the acute and convalescent phases of COVID-19. The prospective study material was composed of cDNA or gDNA derived from T cells, B-cell-depleted T cells, or PBMCs. Subjects who had been exposed to COVID-19, were actively infected with it, or had recovered from it provided the deeply sampled blood TCRbeta repertoires that made up the dataset. The repertoires were released in a freely available public database meant as a resource for research on the immune response to SARS-CoV-2. Samples came from the ongoing ImmuneRACE study (first 160 participants) plus 1,254 subjects from 6 global collaborators. The sample metadata nearly always contained a de-identified subject ID, COVID-19 status, age in years and sex. Where available, HLA class I and class II types were taken from metadata supplied by the sample provider and were not determined by assay-based typing.

Each collaborating institution followed its own protocols to collect whole blood in K2EDTA tubes. Collaborator samples were shipped for TCRbeta analysis as frozen whole blood, isolated PBMCs, or DNA extracted from either sample type. From the cysteine up to the phenylalanine, the CDR3 has a length of 15 residues. The read is trimmed to its CDR3 DNA, 45 bases read in frame from base 1. Taken from the germline V gene, the CDR1 and CDR2 loops are SGHRS and YFSETQ. From V the trimming removes 4 bases and from J it removes 5 bases, while the gene matches leave 8 bases of the junction unaccounted for. This clone has a handful of counts. What this receptor recognizes is not known. Base quality data are lacking; no much larger clone is found one base away. TCRbeta CDR3 regions were amplified from genomic DNA by means of the immunoSEQ Assay, a bias-controlled multiplex PCR. Per the original workflow: The number of nucleated cells in each sample was estimated by amplification of reference gene primers within the assay. To quantify the absolute abundance of each unique TCRbeta CDR3 rearrangement, sequence reads were collapsed and filtered. For each sample, productive Simpson clonality was calculated as the square root of Simpson's diversity index over productive rearrangements. The source is immuneACCESS, and TCRdb retained only in-frame sequences with V and J called. Part of the clones is not carried over; for the studies checked, unresolved V genes explain less than half of this, and the remainder is unexplained. V and J calls plus clone size are reproduced from that table; the DNA served to infer D and trimming. The sample includes around 87,000 clones, with over 70% observed a single time. Approximately 9.2% of the sample lies in the top ten.

Overall study outcomes, separate from this receptor: Clinical and demographic metadata were provided uncurated, with the amount varying by source and participant.

Specimen: peripheral blood. Rearrangement joined TRBV5-1 to TRBJ2-3; a stretch of 9 junction bases matches TRBD1. The sequence came from a woman of 80 years or more with acute or convalescent COVID-19. Here is the DNA: TGCGCCAGCAGCCCCGGGACAGGGTGGGGAGATACGCAGTATTTT. Translated, it reads CASSPGTGWGDTQYF.